This TCR beta chain was sequenced during a study of blood T cell repertoires in COVID-19. Study-wide context: In each case, the material was cDNA or gDNA derived from T cells, B-cell-depleted T cells, or PBMCs.

CDR3 size: 12 residues. With V trimmed by 5 bases and J by 8 bases, 4 bases remained unmatched. Germline V gene sequence: CDR1 SGHTA, CDR2 FQGTGA. Sequencing used immunoSEQ multiplex PCR; TCRdb keeps in-frame clones, though not all of them. The table lists tens of thousands of clones, roughly 82% of them singletons. Sequences were obtained from peripheral blood. The rearrangement links TRBV7-3 to TRBJ1-2, with TRBD1 matching 8 bases. The TCR comes from a man older than 75 with acute or convalescent COVID-19. The DNA for the CDR3 is TGTGCCAGCAGCAAGACAGGGGAAGGCTACACCTTC. It is translated as CASSKTGEGYTF.